This T cell receptor beta chain was profiled in a study of a mutant IDH1 vaccine in newly diagnosed glioma. About the research overall: Patients began vaccination 4-6 weeks after radiotherapy alone, or with temozolomide cycles. Therapy received beforehand was radiotherapy, temozolomide, or both, with most patients given both.

Produced via immunoSEQ multiplex PCR; TCRdb's table is partial and in-frame only. The sample includes about 33,000 clones, roughly 85% seen only once; the top ten take approximately 7.1%. Time point here: week 35, safety follow-up. What each vaccine dose contained was 300 ug of mutant IDH1 20-mer peptide, accompanied by topical imiquimod. Germline loops: CDR1 SSHAT, CDR2 FNYEAQ (reference sequence). This CDR3 has 14 residues. Study-wide results and limits: Pseudoprogression appeared independent of alterations in top peripheral clonotypes.

A remark on this clone: The target antigen is unknown. Sequence at one end of the junction differs from germline and may be a read error.

The sequence came from a woman aged 18-30 years with glioma. The chain links TRBV7-7 to TRBJ2-2, with TRBD1 identical over 7 bases. The source material was PBMCs, sampled from a glioma patient whose treatment included an IDH1 peptide vaccine. In DNA form, the CDR3 reads TGTGCTAGCAGCCCGACAGGGATTTCCGGGGAGCTGTTTTTT. Translation: CASSPTGISGELFF.